The T cell receptor beta chain described here comes from a study of PD-1 blockade in mismatch repair-deficient tumors. Using immunoSEQ multiplex PCR, the repertoire was profiled, and TCRdb retains in-frame clones only, with some absent. The sample has approximately 50,000 clones; roughly 80% are singletons. This clone was seen more than once but under ten times. This specimen was peripheral blood, taken 4 weeks after starting pembrolizumab. The source is an adult with mismatch repair-deficient cancer.

The CDR3 reads CASGTDNQPQHF. CDR3 DNA sequence: TGTGCCAGCGGGACAGACAATCAGCCCCAGCATTTT. The chain combines TRBV7-9 with TRBJ1-5; 7 positions agree with TRBD1. Germline lookup yields CDR1 SEHNR and CDR2 FQNEAQ (reference sequence). V trimming: 8 bases; J trimming: 3 bases; junction bases outside the gene matches: 1. CDR3 length: 12 amino acids.